This TCR beta chain was profiled in a study of early T cells in non-severe SARS-CoV-2 infection. In the study overall: Chains were unpaired, as sequencing was done on bulk RNA from unsorted whole blood.

Unique molecular identifiers were affixed to single, distinct cDNA molecules. A single record per CDR3 protein comes from TCRdb applying MiXCR to the 5' RACE reads. Of about 64,000 distinct CDR3 sequences listed, about 11% are singletons. General study points: Clonotype matching in VDJdb favored anti-spike CD8 responses and did not capture private and CD4 specificities.

Details on this clonotype: Its matching antigen is unknown.

The CDR3 is made up of 12 amino acids. Germline V lookup: CDR1 MNHNY, CDR2 SVGAGI (reference sequence). Trimming removed 0 bases at V and 7 bases at J, with 6 bases between. This TCR derives from an adult who was a healthcare worker with PCR-confirmed SARS-CoV-2 infection or an uninfected control (not recorded which). This chain joins TRBV6-6 and TRBJ2-5; D gene unclear. Sample: whole blood, taken at baseline. CDR3 loop: CASSYSAGTQYF. In DNA, the CDR3 is TGTGCCAGCAGTTACTCCGCCGGGACCCAGTACTTC.